The 2 T cell receptor beta chains given below trace back to one sample, sequenced in a study of OX40 agonist ivuxolimab in advanced cancers. Only in-frame clones appear in the TCRdb table, and some are missing; sequencing was by immunoSEQ multiplex PCR. The sample lists fewer than 25,000 clones; 83% were seen once. The sample consisted of CD4+ or CD8+ T cells sorted from blood, taken in a trial of the OX40 agonist ivuxolimab. The receptor set was obtained from an adult with an advanced solid tumor such as melanoma, head and neck, liver or kidney cancer.

About this clone itself: Other nucleotide sequences from this sample produce the same CDR3. J is TRBJ1-1 and V is TRBV4-1; possible D gene TRBD1, 6 bases. From germline, CDR1 is MGHRA and CDR2 YSYEKL. This CDR3 has 14 amino acids. V dropped 3 bases and J dropped 2 bases, with 10 bases sitting between them. The CDR3 is CASSQEGGNTEAFF. The CDR3 bases are TGCGCCAGCAGCCAGGAAGGGGGAAACACTGAAGCTTTCTTT.

This chain uses TRBV7-9 with TRBJ2-7, with 8 bases that match TRBD1. The germline CDR1 and CDR2 sequences are SEHNR and FQNEAQ (reference sequence). The CDR3 length is 13 residues. J gave up 2 bases and V 4 bases, and 1 base lay outside the gene matches. CDR3 residues: CASSWTGTYEQYF. CDR3 bases: TGTGCCAGCAGCTGGACAGGGACCTACGAGCAGTACTTC.